This T cell receptor beta chain was captured by sequencing in a study of T cell repertoires in cytomegalovirus infection. Study summary: Public TCR beta signatures marked donors with CMV infection and the matching HLA.

TCRdb fed the reads into MiXCR, producing one record per CDR3 protein. The data contain fewer than 1,000,000 distinct CDR3 sequences, less than 35% of them seen just once; the ten biggest clones take up around 15%. This clonotype appeared a single time. Its cognate antigen is unknown. The CDR3 consists of 15 residues. The ends were cut back, 7 bases at V and 2 bases at J, with 17 bases in the middle. This clonotype originated in a human donor in good health (CMV status not recorded). Some clones in this sample may be carry-over from other donors' samples. This chain connects TRBV12-3 or TRBV12-4 to TRBJ1-2, with D maybe TRBD1 (6 bases). This specimen was cultured CD8+ T cells from PBMCs, taken from culture after CMV antigen stimulation. CDR3 in amino acids: CASTLGGGQNYGYTF. CDR3 bases: TGTGCCAGCACCCTGGGGGGGGGGCAGAACTATGGCTACACCTTC.